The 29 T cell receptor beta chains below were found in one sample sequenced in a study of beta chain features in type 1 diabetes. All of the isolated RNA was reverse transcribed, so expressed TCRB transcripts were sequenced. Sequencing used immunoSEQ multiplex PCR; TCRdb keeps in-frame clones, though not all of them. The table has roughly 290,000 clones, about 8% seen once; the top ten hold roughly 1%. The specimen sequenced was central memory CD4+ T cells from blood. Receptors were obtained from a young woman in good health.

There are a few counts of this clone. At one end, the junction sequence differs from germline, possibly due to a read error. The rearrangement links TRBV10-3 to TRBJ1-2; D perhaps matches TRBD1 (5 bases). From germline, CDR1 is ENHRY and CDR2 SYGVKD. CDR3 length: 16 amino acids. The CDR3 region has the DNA TGTGCAATCAGTGATTTCGCGATGGGGCCATCTGGTGGCTACACCTTC. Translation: CAISDFAMGPSGGYTF.

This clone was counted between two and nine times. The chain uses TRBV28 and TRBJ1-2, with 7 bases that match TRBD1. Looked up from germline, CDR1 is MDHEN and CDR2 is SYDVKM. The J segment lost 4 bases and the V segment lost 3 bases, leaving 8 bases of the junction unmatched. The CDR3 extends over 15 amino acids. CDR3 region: CASSLTDRVIYGYTF. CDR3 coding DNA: TGTGCCAGCAGTTTGACAGACAGGGTTATCTATGGCTACACCTTC.

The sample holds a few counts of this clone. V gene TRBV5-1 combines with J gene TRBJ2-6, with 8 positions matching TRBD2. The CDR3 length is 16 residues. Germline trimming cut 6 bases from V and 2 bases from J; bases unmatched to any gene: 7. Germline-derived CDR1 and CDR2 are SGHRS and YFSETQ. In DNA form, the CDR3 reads TGCGCCAGCAACGCGGGAGGAGGAACTGGGGCCAACGTCCTGACTTTC. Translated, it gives CASNAGGGTGANVLTF.

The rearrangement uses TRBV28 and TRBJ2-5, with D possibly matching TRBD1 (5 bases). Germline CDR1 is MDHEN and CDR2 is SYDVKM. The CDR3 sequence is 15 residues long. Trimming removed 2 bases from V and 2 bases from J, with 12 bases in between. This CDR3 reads CASSLTRRGQETQYF. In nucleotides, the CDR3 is TGTGCCAGCAGTTTAACCCGAAGGGGACAAGAGACCCAGTACTTC.

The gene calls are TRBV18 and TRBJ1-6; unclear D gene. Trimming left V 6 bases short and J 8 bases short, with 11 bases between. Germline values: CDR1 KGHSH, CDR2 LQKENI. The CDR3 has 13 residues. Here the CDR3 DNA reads TGTGCCAGCTCTCCCGGGATTGATTCACCCCTCCACTTT. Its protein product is CASSPGIDSPLHF.

The CDR3 bases are TGTGCCAGCAGCTTAGCGAGGAGTACCCCCGCCTACGAGCAGTACTTC. This codes for CASSLARSTPAYEQYF. The chain links TRBV7-8 to TRBJ2-7; D unresolved. CDR3 length: 16 amino acids. Germline assignment: CDR1 SGHVS and CDR2 FQNEAQ. Trimming removed 0 bases from V and 2 bases from J, with 14 bases in between. Full variable domain (rest looked up from reference TRBV7-8 and TRBJ2-7): GAGVSQSPRYKVAKRGQDVALRCDPISGHVSLFWYQQALGQGPEFLTYFQNEAQLDKSGLPSDRFFAERPEGSVSTLKIQRTQQEDSAVYLCASSLARSTPAYEQYFGPGTRLTVT.

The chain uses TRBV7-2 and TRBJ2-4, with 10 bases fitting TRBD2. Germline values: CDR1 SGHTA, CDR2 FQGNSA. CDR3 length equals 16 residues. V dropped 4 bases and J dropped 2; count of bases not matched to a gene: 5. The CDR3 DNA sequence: TGTGCCAGCAGCTCCACTAGCGGGGTTACCAAAAACATTCAGTACTTC. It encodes CASSSTSGVTKNIQYF.

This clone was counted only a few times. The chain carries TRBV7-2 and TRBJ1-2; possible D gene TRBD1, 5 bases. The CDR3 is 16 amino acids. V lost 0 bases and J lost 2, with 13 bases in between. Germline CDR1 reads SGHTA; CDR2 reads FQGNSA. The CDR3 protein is CASSLAGPGSNYGYTF. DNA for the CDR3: TGTGCCAGCAGCTTAGCGGGGCCGGGTAGCAACTATGGCTACACCTTC.

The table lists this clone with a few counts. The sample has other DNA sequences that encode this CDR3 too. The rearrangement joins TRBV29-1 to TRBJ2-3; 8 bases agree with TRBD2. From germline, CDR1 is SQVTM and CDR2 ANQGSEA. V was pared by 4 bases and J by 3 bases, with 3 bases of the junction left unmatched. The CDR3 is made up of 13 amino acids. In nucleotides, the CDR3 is TGCAGCGTTGGGGCGGGAGGTACAGATACGCAGTATTTT. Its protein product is CSVGAGGTDTQYF.

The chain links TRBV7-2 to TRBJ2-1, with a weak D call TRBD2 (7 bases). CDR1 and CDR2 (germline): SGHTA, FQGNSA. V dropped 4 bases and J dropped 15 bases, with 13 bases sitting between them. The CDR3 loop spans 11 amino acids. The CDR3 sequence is CASSSGGSAFF. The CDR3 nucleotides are TGTGCCAGCAGCTCGGGGGGCAGTGCGTTCTTC.

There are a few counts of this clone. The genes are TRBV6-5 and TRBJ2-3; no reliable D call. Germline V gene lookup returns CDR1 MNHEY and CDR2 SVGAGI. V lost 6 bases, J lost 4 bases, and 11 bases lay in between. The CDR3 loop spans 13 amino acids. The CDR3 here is CASSPHGADTQYF. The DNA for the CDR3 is TGTGCCAGCAGCCCTCATGGAGCAGATACGCAGTATTTT.

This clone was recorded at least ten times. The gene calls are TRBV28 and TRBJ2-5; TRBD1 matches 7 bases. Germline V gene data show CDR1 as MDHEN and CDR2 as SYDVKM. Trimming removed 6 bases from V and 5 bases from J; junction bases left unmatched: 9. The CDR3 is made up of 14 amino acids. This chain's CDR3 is CASSNRGGAETQYF. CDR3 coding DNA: TGTGCCAGCAGCAATCGAGGGGGCGCGGAGACCCAGTACTTC.

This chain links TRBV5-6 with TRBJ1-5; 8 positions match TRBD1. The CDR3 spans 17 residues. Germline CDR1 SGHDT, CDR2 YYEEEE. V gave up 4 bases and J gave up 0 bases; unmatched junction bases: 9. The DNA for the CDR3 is TGTGCCAGCAGCAGATTTGGACAGGGCCATAGCAATCAGCCCCAGCATTTT. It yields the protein CASSRFGQGHSNQPQHF.

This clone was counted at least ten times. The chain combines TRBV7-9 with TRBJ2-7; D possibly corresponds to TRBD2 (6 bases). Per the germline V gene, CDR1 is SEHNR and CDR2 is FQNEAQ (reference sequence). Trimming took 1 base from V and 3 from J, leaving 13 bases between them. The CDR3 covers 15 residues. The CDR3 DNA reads TGTGCCAGCAGCTTAGGTTCGGGGGAGTACTACGAGCAGTACTTC. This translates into CASSLGSGEYYEQYF.

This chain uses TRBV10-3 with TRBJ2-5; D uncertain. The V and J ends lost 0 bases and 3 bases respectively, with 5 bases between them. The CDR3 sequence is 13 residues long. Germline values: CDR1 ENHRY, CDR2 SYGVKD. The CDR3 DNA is TGTGCCATCAGTGAGTCAGGAGAAGAGACCCAGTACTTC. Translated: CAISESGEETQYF.

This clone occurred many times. DNA for the CDR3: TGTGCCAGCAGCTTATCTAGCGGGAGTGTCCACGAGCAGTACTTC. Translated, it gives CASSLSSGSVHEQYF. The genes are TRBV7-2 and TRBJ2-7, with TRBD2 matching 10 bases. The CDR3 has 15 residues. CDR1 is SGHTA, CDR2 FQGNSA, per germline. V dropped 2 bases and J dropped 5; count of bases not matched to a gene: 6.

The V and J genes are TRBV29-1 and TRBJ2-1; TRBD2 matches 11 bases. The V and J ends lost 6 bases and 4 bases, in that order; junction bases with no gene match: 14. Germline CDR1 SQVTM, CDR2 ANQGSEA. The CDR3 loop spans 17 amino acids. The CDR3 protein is CSVSGLLTSGDYNEQFF. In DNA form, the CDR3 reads TGCAGCGTGTCCGGCCTGTTGACTAGCGGGGATTACAATGAGCAGTTCTTC.

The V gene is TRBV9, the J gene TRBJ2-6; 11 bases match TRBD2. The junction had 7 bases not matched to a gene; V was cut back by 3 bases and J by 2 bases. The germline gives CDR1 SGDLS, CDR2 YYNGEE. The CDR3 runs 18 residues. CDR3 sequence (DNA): TGTGCCAGCAGCGCCATAGCGGGAGGGAATGCTGGGGCCAACGTCCTGACTTTC. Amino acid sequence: CASSAIAGGNAGANVLTF.

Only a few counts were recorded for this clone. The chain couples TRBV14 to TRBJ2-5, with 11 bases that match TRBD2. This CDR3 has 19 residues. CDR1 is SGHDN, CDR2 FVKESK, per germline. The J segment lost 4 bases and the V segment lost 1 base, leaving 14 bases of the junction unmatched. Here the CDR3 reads CASSQVPKTSGIRGETQYF. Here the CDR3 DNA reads TGTGCCAGCAGCCAAGTTCCCAAGACTAGCGGGATTCGGGGAGAGACCCAGTACTTC.

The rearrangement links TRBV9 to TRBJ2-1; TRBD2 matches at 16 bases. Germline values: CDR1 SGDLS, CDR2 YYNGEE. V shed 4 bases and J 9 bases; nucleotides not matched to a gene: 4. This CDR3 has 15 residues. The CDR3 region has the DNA TGTGCCAGCAGCTCCGGGACTAGCGGGAGGGGTGAGCAGTTCTTC. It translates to CASSSGTSGRGEQFF.

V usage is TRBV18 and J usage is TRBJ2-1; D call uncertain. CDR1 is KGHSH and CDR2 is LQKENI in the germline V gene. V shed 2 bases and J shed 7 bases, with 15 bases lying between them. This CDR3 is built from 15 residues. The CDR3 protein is CASSPTTEGANEQFF. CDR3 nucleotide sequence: TGTGCCAGCTCACCAACCACAGAAGGAGCGAATGAGCAGTTCTTC. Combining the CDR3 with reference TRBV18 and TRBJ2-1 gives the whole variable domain NAGVMQNPRHLVRRRGQEARLRCSPMKGHSHVYWYRQLPEEGLKFMVYLQKENIIDESGMPKERFSAEFPKEGPSILRIQQVVRGDSAAYFCASSPTTEGANEQFFGPGTRLTVL.

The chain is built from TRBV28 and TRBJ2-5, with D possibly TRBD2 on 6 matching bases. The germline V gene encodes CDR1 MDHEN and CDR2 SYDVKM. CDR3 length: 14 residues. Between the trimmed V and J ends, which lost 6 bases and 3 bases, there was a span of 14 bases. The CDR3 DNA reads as TGTGCCAGCAGCGAGCCGGGGGATAAAGAGACCCAGTACTTC. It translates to CASSEPGDKETQYF. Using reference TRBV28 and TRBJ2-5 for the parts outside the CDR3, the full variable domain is DVKVTQSSRYLVKRTGEKVFLECVQDMDHENMFWYRQDPGLGLRLIYFSYDVKMKEKGDIPEGYSVSREKKERFSLILESASTNQTSMYLCASSEPGDKETQYFGPGTRLLVL.

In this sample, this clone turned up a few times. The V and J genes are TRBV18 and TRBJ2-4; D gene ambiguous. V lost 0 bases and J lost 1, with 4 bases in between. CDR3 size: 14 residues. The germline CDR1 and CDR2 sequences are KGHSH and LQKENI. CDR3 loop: CASSPPNAKNIQYF. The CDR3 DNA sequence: TGTGCCAGCTCACCACCGAACGCCAAAAACATTCAGTACTTC. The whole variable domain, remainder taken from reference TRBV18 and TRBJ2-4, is NAGVMQNPRHLVRRRGQEARLRCSPMKGHSHVYWYRQLPEEGLKFMVYLQKENIIDESGMPKERFSAEFPKEGPSILRIQQVVRGDSAAYFCASSPPNAKNIQYFGAGTRLSVL.

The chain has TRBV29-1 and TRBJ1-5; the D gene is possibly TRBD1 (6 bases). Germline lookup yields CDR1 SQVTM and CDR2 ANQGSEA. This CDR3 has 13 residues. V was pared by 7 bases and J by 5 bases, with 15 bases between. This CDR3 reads CSAKTGWDQPQHF. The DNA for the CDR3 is TGCAGCGCCAAGACAGGTTGGGATCAGCCCCAGCATTTT.

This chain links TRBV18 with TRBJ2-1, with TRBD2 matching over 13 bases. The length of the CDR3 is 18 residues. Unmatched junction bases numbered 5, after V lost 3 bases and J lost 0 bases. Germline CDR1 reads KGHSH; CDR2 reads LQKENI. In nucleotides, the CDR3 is TGTGCCAGCTCACCGATGACTAGCGGGGGGCACTCCTACAATGAGCAGTTCTTC. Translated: CASSPMTSGGHSYNEQFF.

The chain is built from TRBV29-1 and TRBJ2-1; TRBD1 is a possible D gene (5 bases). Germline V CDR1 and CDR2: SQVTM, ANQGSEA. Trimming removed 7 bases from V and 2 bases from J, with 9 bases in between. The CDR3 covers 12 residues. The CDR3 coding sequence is TGCAGCGCAGGGCTTGCCTACAATGAGCAGTTCTTC. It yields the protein CSAGLAYNEQFF.

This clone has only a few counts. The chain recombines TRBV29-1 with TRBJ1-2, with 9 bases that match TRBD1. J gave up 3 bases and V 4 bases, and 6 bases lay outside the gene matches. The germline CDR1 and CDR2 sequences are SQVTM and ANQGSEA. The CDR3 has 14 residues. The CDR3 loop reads CSVVDGDRDYGYTF. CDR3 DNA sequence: TGCAGCGTTGTAGACGGGGACAGGGACTATGGCTACACCTTC.

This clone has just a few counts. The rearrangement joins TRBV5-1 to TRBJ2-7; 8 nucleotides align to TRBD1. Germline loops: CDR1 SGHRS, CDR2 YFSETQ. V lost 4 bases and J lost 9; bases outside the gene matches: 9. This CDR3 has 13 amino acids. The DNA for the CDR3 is TGCGCCAGCAGCACCGGGACAGGTGAGGCGCAGTACTTC. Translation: CASSTGTGEAQYF.

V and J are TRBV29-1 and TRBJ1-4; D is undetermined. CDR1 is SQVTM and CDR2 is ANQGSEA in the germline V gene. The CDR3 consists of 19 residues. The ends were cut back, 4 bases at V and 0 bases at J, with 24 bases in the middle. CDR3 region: CSVAGILVEPMSTNEKLFF. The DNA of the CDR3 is TGCAGCGTTGCGGGTATCCTCGTCGAGCCCATGTCAACTAATGAAAAACTGTTTTTT.